This T cell receptor (beta chain) was captured by sequencing in a study of cytomegalovirus exposure and HLA in healthy donors listed by TCRdb under 2017. In the study overall: An earlier analysis of several hundred of the donors reported roughly 300 Gb of sequence data and 117 million unique TCR beta sequences obtained from about 179 million T cells. Approximately 300 gigabases of sequencing data and 70 million to 100 million unique TCR sequences made up an early release that covered several hundred HLA-typed donors. Of the approximately 400 genotyped donors, 65% to 90% were placed in the genetic ancestry cluster associated with self-reported Caucasian donors. The study was designed to test whether signatures of past pathogen exposure could be identified by cataloging public T cell receptors. Using immunosequencing, the study profiled T cell repertoires from approximately 700 subjects and related those repertoires to cytomegalovirus serostatus. In addition to the first cohort of 500 to 850 subjects, a separate validation cohort of 120 different subjects was used. High-throughput TCR immunosequencing, statistical association of individual TCRs with disease status, and machine learning were combined to predict cytomegalovirus infection status. A later analysis re-examined previously published TCR beta repertoires from just over 650 donors and added high-resolution HLA genotyping to investigate patterns of TCR occurrence. In the later analysis, no new phenotypic data were used to find candidate immune exposures; instead, reliance was placed on TCR beta sequences and their occurrence across donors. In an earlier analysis of over 550 of the donors, high-throughput TCR beta sequencing was used to judge whether each TCR beta V gene segment behaved as functional or pseudogenic. Donor age, sex, ethnicity and CMV serostatus were collected together with the repertoire data. In a later genetic analysis, genome-wide SNP genotypes for 398 of the 666 donors were used, and that subset was treated as a discovery cohort. All discovery cohort repertoires had been generated on a single sequencing platform. Both class I and class II loci were covered by HLA typing, at four-digit resolution. The number of donors typed differed by locus, with 629-630 for A, B, C, DRB1 and DQB1, around 500 for DQA1, 606 for DPA1, and about 450 for DPB1. A handful of DR-DQ haplotypes were handled as single units for association and clustering because linkage in the cohort was strong. Among 300 to 500 genotyped donors of the cohort, an average of about 240,000 unique TCR beta nucleotide sequences was sequenced per donor, of which 15% to 20% were non-productive.

Trimming accounts for 8 bases at V and 6 bases at J, while the number of junction bases matched to no gene is 5. The CDR3 runs 12 amino acids, cysteine and phenylalanine included. The entry retains the CDR3 DNA only, 36 bases that are in frame from base 1. According to the germline V gene, CDR1 reads MNHEY and CDR2 reads SVGAGI. The cohort was made up of 500 to 800 healthy bone marrow donors. Cohort members were all nominally healthy when sampled, although unrecorded immune exposures were likely present. CMV serostatus was positive for 289 and negative for about half of the roughly 700 cohort members, and was not recorded for this donor. Each donor provided a peripheral blood sample, and peripheral blood mononuclear cells were used for TCR beta sequencing. The Qiagen DNeasy Blood Extraction Kit was used to extract genomic DNA from the blood cell samples. About this clone itself: Its antigen target is currently unknown. Base qualities were left out, and no much larger clone turns up one base away.

Summary of the overall study and its limitations: Sequencing depth was assumed to be roughly uniform across donors in the presence/absence analyses, though that assumption may not hold. According to a later analysis, most CMV-associated TCR beta chains appeared to be HLA-restricted, and the HLA associations seemed to be driven largely by CMV exposure. In vitro tests confirmed that a few of the cytomegalovirus-associated TCR beta chains recognize cytomegalovirus antigens. The authors suggested that the approach could potentially be generalized to other disease states and immunological phenotypes. Strong co-occurrence of HLA alleles, especially DR and DQ, made assigning TCR associations to individual alleles difficult. The classifier was reported to diagnose cytomegalovirus status with high specificity and sensitivity in both the original and validation cohorts. In this cohort, only TCR beta chains were sequenced, and detectable features were limited by the absence of alpha or paired-chain data. The sequencing pipeline was judged likely to have produced a cluster of highly shared sequence variants as a technical artifact. In the study, 150 to 200 TCR beta chains were listed as associated with cytomegalovirus. Because HLA typing was unavailable for some donors at each locus, only the typed subset was used in association tests. Across donors, most TCR sequences were observed very rarely, whereas some public TCRs were present in many individuals. A further reported finding was that TCR beta sequences accurately predicted the HLA-A and HLA-B alleles for most subjects in the first cohort. Compared with the roughly 700-donor mean, donors in an Asian-associated ancestry cluster had fewer N-insertions in productive TCRs, according to a later genetic analysis. In a later analysis, HLA-associated TCR beta chains were found to be more clonally expanded and to have lower generation probabilities than equally common non-associated chains. An association between a missense DCLRE1C variant and V-gene and J-gene trimming of TCR beta chains was found in a later genetic analysis and replicated in an independent cohort. According to a later analysis, TCR association rates differed among HLA loci, with DRB1 alleles showing the most associated TCRs and HLA-C alleles showing the fewest. Linkage disequilibrium might explain the correlated functional status among segregating V segments, but an unknown experimental factor could not be excluded. For the cohort, immune exposure information was limited to CMV serostatus. Fewer than 20 rarely observed V segments, including chromosome 9 orphons, were excluded from the earlier analysis of a few hundred of the donors because counts were too low. In a later analysis, about 17,000 TCR beta sequences were associated with specific HLA alleles at a false discovery rate of 0.05. A later analysis reported that several top co-occurrence clusters appeared linked to parvovirus B19, influenza, CMV and Epstein-Barr virus. An earlier analysis of around 540 of the donors showed that most TCR beta V segments appeared in productive rearrangements either about 90% or about 30% of the time, which broadly matched IMGT annotations. Some IMGT-functional V segments, including TRBV6-2 and TRBV6-3, could not be distinguished by the 87-base-pair reads and were therefore excluded.

Preparation of the library involved the immunoSEQ multiplex PCR assay. For the multiplex PCR, a mixture combining 60 forward primers for TCR Vbeta segments and 13 reverse primers for TCR Jbeta segments was used. Amplification of the CDR3 region of rearranged TCR beta genes was performed with a multiplex PCR assay on genomic DNA. On the Illumina HiSeq System, the amplified TCR beta libraries were sequenced as 87-base-pair reads. As for the authors' bioinformatics: A later analysis counted 65 million to 90 million unique TCR beta chains across the approximately 700 repertoires, and 10 million to 12 million of these chains were shared by at least two donors. Raw reads were error-corrected and collapsed into unique sequences by a nearest-neighbor algorithm in which closely related sequences were merged to remove PCR and sequencing errors. V, D and J gene segments were assigned by aligning CDR3 sequences to IMGT reference sequences. For a sequence to be retained, a match of at least six nucleotides to both a V gene segment and a J gene segment was required. A rearrangement counted as productive if the CDR3 had no stop codons and remained in frame with V and J, and every other rearrangement counted as non-productive. Following IMGT convention, CDR3 was defined as the stretch from the second conserved V-encoded cysteine up to the conserved J-encoded phenylalanine. In an earlier analysis of 587 of the donors, sequences lacking an unambiguous match to a single V gene segment were excluded. In an earlier analysis of 587 of the donors, a V segment was called functional when productive rearrangements were above 56.7%, and segregating when the standard deviation between donors exceeded 5%. A statistical classification framework was built for diagnosing cytomegalovirus status from the catalog of TCR beta chain sequences. In a later analysis, TCR nucleotide sequences were compared against IMGT/GENE-DB human TR gene sequences so that V and J genes could be assigned. Using the TCRdist pipeline, a later analysis assigned CDR3 sequences along with most-parsimonious VDJ recombination scenarios. In a later analysis, each TCR beta chain was defined by its CDR3 amino acid sequence together with its V-gene family, and reads lacking a unique V-gene family were excluded. To address suspected cross-contamination and a sequencing artifact, a later analysis removed 592 highly shared, low-generation-probability nucleotide sequences. For each public chain, a later analysis derived a clonal expansion index from normalized ranks of inferred template counts within each repertoire. In a later analysis, generation probabilities were computed with a VDJ recombination model fitted to out-of-frame rearrangements, and the resulting probabilities were checked against IGoR. In a later analysis, TCR-TCR, TCR-HLA and TCR-CMV co-occurrence was scored with hypergeometric tests, and a repertoire-size bias correction was applied to TCR pairs. A later analysis estimated false discovery rates by permuting HLA or CMV assignments 20 times. In a later analysis, co-occurring TCRs were grouped using DBSCAN, with TCRdist sequence similarity added in when clustering inside HLA-allele-positive subsets. Co-occurrence clustering excluded repertoires with fewer than 30,000 or more than 120,000 public chains, plus five with anomalous nucleotide sharing. TCRdb took over this immuneACCESS table, retaining in-frame rearrangements with V and J assigned. Such tables are incomplete; in checked studies, under half of the missing clones stem from an unresolved V gene, and the remainder is unexplained. The D gene and trimming were derived from the DNA, and the V and J assignments and clone size from that table. This sample gives over 95,000 clones in total; 74% of them show up just once. The ten biggest clones cover 2% to 2.5% of the sample.

This clonotype originated in a human donor in good health. Sequenced material: PBMCs. The rearranged chain carries TRBV6-5 and TRBJ1-2; 8 junctional bases match TRBD1. The CDR3 has the sequence CASGRGPDGYTF. The nucleotide sequence is TGTGCCAGCGGCAGGGGGCCGGATGGCTACACCTTC.